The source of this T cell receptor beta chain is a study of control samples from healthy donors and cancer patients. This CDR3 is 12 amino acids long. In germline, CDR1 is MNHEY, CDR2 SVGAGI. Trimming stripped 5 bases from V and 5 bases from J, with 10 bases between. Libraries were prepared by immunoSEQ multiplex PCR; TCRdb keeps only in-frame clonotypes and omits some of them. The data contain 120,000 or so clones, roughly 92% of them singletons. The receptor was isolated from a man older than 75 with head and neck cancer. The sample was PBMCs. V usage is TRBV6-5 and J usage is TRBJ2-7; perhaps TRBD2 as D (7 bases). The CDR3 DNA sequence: TGTGCCAGCAGTCGAGGGGGGGACGAGCAGTACTTC. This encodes CASSRGGDEQYF.